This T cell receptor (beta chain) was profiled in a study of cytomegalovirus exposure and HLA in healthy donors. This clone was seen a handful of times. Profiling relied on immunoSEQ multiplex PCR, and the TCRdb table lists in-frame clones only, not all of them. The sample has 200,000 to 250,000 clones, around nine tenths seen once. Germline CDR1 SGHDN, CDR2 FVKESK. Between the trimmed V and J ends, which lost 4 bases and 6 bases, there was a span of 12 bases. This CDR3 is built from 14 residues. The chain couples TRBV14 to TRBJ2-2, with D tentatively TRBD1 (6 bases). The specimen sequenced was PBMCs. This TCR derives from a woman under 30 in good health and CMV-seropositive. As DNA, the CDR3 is TGTGCCAGCAGCCCGGGACAACTATCCGGGGAGCTGTTTTTT. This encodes CASSPGQLSGELFF.